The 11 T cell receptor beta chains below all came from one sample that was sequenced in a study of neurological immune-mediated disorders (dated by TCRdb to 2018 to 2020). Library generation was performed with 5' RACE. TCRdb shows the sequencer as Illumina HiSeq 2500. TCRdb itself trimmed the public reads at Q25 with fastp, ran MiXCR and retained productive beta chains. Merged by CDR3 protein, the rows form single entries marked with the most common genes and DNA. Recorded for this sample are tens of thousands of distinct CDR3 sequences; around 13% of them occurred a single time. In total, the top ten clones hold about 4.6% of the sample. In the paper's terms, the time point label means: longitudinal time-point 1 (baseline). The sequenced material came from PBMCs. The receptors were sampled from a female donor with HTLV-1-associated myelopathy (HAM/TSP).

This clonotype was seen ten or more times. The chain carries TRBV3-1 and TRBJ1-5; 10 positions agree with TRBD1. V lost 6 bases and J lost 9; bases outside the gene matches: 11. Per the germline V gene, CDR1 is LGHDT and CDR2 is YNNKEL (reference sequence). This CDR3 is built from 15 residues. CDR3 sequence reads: CASSHGQGGSRPQHF. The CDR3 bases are TGTGCCAGCAGTCACGGACAGGGGGGCTCTCGGCCCCAGCATTTT.

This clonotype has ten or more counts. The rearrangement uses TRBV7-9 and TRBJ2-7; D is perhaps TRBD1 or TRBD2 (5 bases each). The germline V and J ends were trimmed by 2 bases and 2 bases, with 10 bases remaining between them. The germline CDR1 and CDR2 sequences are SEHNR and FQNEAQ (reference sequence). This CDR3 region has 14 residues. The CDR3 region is CASSLLGAAYEQYF. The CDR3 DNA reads TGTGCCAGCAGCTTACTCGGGGCCGCCTACGAGCAGTACTTC. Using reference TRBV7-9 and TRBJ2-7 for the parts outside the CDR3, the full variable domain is DTGVSQNPRHKITKRGQNVTFRCDPISEHNRLYWYRQTLGQGPEFLTYFQNEAQLEKSRLLSDRFSAERPKGSFSTLEIQRTEQGDSAMYLCASSLLGAAYEQYFGPGTRLTVT.

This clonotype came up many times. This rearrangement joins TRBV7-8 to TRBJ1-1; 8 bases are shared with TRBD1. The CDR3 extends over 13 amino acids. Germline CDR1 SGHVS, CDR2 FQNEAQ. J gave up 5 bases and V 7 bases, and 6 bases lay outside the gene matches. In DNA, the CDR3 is TGTGCCAGCAACGGACAGGGAAGGACTGAAGCTTTCTTT. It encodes CASNGQGRTEAFF.

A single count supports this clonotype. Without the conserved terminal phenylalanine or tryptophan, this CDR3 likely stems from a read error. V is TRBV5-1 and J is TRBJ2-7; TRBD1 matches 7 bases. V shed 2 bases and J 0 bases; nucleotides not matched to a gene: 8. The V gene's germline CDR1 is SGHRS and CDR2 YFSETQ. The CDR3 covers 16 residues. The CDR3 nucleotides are TGCGCCAGCAGCTTTGCCGGCAGGGGGACCTCCTACGAGCAGTACATC. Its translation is CASSFAGRGTSYEQYI.

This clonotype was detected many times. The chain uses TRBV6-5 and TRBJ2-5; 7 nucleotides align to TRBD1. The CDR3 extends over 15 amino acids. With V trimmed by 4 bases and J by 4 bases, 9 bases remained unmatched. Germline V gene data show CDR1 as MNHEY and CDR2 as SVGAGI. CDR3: CASSFSTGARETQYF. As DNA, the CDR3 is TGTGCCAGCAGTTTCTCAACAGGGGCGCGAGAGACCCAGTACTTC.

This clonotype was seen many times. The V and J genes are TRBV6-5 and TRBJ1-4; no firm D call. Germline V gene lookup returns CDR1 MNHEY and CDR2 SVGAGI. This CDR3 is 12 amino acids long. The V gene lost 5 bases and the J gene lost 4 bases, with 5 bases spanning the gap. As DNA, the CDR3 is TGTGCCAGCAGTACATATAATGAAAAACTGTTTTTT. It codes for CASSTYNEKLFF.

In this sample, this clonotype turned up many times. This CDR3 reads CASIPPGGGTGELFF. Written as DNA, the CDR3 is TGCGCCAGCATCCCCCCCGGGGGCGGGACCGGGGAGCTGTTTTTT. The chain carries TRBV5-1 and TRBJ2-2; D is possibly TRBD1 or TRBD2 (6 bases each). In germline, CDR1 is SGHRS, CDR2 YFSETQ. Trimming removed 6 bases at V and 5 bases at J, with 17 bases between. This CDR3 has 15 residues.

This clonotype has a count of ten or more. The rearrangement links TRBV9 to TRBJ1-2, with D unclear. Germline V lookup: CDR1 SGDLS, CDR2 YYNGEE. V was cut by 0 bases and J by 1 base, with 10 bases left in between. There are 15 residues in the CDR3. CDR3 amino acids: CASSVEHSRNYGYTF. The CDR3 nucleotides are TGTGCCAGCAGCGTAGAACACAGTCGTAACTATGGCTACACCTTC.

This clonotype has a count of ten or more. CDR3 coding DNA: TGCGCCAGCAGCGTAGGCGGGACAGGTTCCTACGAGCAGTACTTC. Amino acids: CASSVGGTGSYEQYF. V is TRBV4-1 and J is TRBJ2-7; TRBD1 aligns across 8 bases. The CDR3 is 15 residues long. Trimming removed 5 bases from V and 1 base from J; junction bases left unmatched: 7. Germline CDR1 MGHRA, CDR2 YSYEKL.

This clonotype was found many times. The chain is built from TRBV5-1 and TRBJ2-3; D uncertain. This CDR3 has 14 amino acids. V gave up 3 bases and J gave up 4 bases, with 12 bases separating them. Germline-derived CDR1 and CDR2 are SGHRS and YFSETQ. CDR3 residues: CASSWVVGSDTQYF. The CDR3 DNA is TGCGCCAGCAGCTGGGTAGTGGGTTCAGATACGCAGTATTTT.

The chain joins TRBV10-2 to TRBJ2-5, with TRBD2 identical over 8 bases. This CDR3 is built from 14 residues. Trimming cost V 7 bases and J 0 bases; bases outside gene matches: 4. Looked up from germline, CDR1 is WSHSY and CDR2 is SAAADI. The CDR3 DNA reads TGCGCCAGCAAACGTAGCGGGAACCAAGAGACCCAGTACTTC. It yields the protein CASKRSGNQETQYF.